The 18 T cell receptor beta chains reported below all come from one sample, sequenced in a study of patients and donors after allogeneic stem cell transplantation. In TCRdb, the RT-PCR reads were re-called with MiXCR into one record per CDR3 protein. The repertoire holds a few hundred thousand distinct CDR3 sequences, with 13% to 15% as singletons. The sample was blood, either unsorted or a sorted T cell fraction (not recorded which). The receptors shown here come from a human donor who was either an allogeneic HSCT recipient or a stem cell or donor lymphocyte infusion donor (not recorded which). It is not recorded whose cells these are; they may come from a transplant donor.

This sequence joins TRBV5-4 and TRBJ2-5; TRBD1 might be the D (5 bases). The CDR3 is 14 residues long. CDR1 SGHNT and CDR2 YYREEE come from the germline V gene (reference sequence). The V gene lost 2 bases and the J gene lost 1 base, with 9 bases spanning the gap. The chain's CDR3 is CASSLQDFQETQYF. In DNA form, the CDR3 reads TGTGCCAGCAGCTTACAGGATTTCCAAGAGACCCAGTACTTC.

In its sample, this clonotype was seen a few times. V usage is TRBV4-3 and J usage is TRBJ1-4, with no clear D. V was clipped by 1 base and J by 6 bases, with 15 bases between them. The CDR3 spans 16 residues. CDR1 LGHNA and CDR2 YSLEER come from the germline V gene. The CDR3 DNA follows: TGCGCCAGCAGCCAAGGGGTCGGCCTAGCGGATGAAAAACTGTTTTTT. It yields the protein CASSQGVGLADEKLFF.

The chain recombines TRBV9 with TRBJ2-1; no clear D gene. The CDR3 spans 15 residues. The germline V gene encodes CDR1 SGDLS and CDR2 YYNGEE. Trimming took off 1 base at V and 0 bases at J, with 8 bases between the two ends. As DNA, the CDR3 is TGTGCCAGCAGCGTACAGGTGAGCTCCTACAATGAGCAGTTCTTC. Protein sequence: CASSVQVSSYNEQFF.

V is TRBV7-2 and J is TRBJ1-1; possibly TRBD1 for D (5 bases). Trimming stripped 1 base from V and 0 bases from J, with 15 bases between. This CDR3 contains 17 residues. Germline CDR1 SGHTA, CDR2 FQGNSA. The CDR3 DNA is TGTGCCAGCAGCTTAGGGCCAGGGAGGAAGGTGAACACTGAAGCTTTCTTT. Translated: CASSLGPGRKVNTEAFF.

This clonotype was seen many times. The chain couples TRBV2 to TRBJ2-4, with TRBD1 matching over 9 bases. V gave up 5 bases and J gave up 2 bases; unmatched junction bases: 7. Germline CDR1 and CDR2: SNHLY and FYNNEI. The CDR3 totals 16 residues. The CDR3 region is CASSSTGGAPKNIQYF. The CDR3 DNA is TGTGCCAGCAGTTCAACAGGGGGCGCACCCAAAAACATTCAGTACTTC. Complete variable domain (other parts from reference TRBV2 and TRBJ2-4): EPEVTQTPSHQVTQMGQEVILRCVPISNHLYFYWYRQILGQKVEFLVSFYNNEISEKSEIFDDQFSVERPDGSNFTLKIRSTKLEDSAMYFCASSSTGGAPKNIQYFGAGTRLSVL.

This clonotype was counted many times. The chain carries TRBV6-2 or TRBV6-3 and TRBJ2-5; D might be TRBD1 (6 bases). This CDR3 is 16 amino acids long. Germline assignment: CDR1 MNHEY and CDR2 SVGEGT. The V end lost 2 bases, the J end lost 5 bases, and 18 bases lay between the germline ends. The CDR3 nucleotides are TGTGCCAGCAGTTACCCCATGAGGGGGATTTTGGAGACCCAGTACTTC. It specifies CASSYPMRGILETQYF.

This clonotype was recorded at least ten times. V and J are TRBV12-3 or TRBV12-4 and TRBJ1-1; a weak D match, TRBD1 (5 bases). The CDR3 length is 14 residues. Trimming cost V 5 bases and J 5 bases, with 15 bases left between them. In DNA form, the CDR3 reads TGTGCCAGCAGTCGGCAGGGTGGGATGACTGAAGCTTTCTTT. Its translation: CASSRQGGMTEAFF.

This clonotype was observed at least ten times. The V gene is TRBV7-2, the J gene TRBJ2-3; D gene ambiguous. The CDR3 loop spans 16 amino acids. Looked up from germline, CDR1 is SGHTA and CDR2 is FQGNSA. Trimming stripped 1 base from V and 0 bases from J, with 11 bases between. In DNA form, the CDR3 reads TGTGCCAGCAGCTTAGTAGCAGCGCCCAGCACAGATACGCAGTATTTT. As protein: CASSLVAAPSTDTQYF.

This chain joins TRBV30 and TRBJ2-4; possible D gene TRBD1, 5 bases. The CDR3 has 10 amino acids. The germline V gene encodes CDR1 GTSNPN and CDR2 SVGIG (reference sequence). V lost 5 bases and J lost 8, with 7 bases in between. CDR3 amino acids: CAWGADIQYF. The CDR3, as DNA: TGTGCCTGGGGGGCGGACATTCAGTACTTC.

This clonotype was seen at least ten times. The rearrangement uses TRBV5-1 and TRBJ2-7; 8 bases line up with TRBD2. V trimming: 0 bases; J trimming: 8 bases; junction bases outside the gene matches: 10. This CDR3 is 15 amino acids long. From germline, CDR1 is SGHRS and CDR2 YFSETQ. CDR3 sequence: CASSLDPGGRGKQYF. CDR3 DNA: TGCGCCAGCAGCTTGGATCCGGGAGGGCGGGGAAAGCAGTACTTC.

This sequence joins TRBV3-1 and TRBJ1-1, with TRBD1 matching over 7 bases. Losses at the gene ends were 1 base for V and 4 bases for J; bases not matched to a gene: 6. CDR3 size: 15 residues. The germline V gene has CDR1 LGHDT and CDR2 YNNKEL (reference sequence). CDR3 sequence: CASSQGAGGVTEAFF. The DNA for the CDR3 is TGTGCCAGCAGCCAAGGGGCAGGGGGTGTCACTGAAGCTTTCTTT.

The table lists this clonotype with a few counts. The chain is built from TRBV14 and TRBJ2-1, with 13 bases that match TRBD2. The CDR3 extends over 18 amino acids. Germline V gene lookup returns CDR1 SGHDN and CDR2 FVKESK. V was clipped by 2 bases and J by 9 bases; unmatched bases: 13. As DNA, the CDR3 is TGTGCCAGCAGCCAAAGGCGAGGACTAGCGGGAGAGGTTGGTGAGCAGTTCTTC. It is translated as CASSQRRGLAGEVGEQFF. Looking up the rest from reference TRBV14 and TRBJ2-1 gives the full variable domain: EAGVTQFPSHSVIEKGQTVTLRCDPISGHDNLYWYRRVMGKEIKFLLHFVKESKQDESGMPNNRFLAERTGGTYSTLKVQPAELEDSGVYFCASSQRRGLAGEVGEQFFGPGTRLTVL.

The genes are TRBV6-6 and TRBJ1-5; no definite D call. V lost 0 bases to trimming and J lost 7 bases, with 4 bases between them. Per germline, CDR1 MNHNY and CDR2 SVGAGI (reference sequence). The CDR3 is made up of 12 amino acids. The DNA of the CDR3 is TGTGCCAGCAGTTACTCAGCCCAGCCCCAGCATTTT. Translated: CASSYSAQPQHF.

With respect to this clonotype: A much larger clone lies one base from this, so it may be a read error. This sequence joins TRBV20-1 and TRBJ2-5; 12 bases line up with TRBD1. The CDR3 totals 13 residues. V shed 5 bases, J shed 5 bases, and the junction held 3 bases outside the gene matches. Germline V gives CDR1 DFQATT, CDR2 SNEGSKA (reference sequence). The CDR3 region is CSAGTGGRETQYF. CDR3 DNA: TGCAGTGCTGGGACAGGGGGCAGGGAGACCCAGTACTTC.

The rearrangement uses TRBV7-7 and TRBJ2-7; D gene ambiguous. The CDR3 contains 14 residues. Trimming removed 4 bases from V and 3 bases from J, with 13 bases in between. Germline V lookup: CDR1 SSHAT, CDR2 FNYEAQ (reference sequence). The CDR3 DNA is TGTGCCAGCAGCTCCGCGGTGGGTGGCTACGAGCAGTACTTC. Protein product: CASSSAVGGYEQYF.

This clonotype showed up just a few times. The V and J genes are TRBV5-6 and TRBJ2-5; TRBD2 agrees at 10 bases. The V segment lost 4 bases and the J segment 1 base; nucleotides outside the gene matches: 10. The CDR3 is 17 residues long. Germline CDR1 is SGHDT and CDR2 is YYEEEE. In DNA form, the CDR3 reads TGTGCCAGCAGCCTCCCCGCTAGCGGGGGATTCCAAGAGACCCAGTACTTC. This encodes CASSLPASGGFQETQYF. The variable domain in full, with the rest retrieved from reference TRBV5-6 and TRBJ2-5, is DAGVTQSPTHLIKTRGQQVTLRCSPKSGHDTVSWYQQALGQGPQFIFQYYEEEERQRGNFPDRFSGHQFPNYSSELNVNALLLGDSALYLCASSLPASGGFQETQYFGPGTRLLVL.

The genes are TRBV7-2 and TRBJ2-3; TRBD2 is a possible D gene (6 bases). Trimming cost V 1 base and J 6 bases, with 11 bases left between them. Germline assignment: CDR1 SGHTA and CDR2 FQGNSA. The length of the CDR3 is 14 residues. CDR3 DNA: TGTGCCAGCAGCTTAGATGGGGGGTGGGATACGCAGTATTTT. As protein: CASSLDGGWDTQYF.

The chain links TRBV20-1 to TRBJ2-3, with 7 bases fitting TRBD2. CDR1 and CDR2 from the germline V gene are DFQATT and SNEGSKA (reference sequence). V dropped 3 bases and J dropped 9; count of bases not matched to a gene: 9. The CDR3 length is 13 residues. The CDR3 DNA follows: TGCAGTGCTAGCACTCTAGCGGTAGGGACGCAGTATTTT. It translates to CSASTLAVGTQYF.